The 28 T cell receptor beta chains reported below all come from one sample, sequenced in a study of cytomegalovirus exposure and HLA in healthy donors. Method: immunoSEQ multiplex PCR; TCRdb's copy keeps in-frame clones and lacks some. The profile shows roughly 220,000 clones, approximately 83% of them singletons. Input material: PBMCs. Source of these receptors: a woman aged 25 to 45 in good health and CMV-seropositive.

The rearrangement joins TRBV30 to TRBJ2-7; TRBD1 might be the D (5 bases). V was clipped by 2 bases and J by 4 bases, with 15 bases between them. CDR1 and CDR2 (germline): GTSNPN, SVGIG (reference sequence). The CDR3 spans 14 residues. CDR3 sequence (DNA): TGTGCCTGGAGTAGGGCAGGGTTTATATACGAGCAGTACTTC. As protein: CAWSRAGFIYEQYF.

The chain recombines TRBV11-2 with TRBJ1-1; 7 bases align to TRBD1. Trimming removed 5 bases from V and 1 base from J; junction bases left unmatched: 4. This CDR3 region has 14 residues. Germline values: CDR1 SGHAT, CDR2 FQNNGV. The CDR3 sequence is CASSARGGNTEAFF. CDR3 nucleotides: TGTGCCAGCAGCGCCAGGGGGGGGAACACTGAAGCTTTCTTT.

In this sample, this clone turned up once. This chain joins TRBV28 and TRBJ2-4; TRBD1 matches 9 bases. V lost 7 bases, J lost 8 bases, and 6 bases stayed unmatched. The CDR3 loop spans 13 amino acids. Germline V gene data show CDR1 as MDHEN and CDR2 as SYDVKM. As DNA, the CDR3 is TGTGCCAGCAACCTACAGGGGGCAGACATTCAGTACTTC. Translation: CASNLQGADIQYF.

The J gene is TRBJ1-1, the V gene TRBV4-3; D is uncertain. Germline lookup yields CDR1 LGHNA and CDR2 YSLEER. The CDR3 totals 15 residues. The V end was cut by 1 base, the J end by 4 bases, with 13 bases between. The CDR3 bases are TGCGCCAGCAGCCAAGGGCCAGTCACGGGCACTGAAGCTTTCTTT. Its protein product is CASSQGPVTGTEAFF.

V gene TRBV30 combines with J gene TRBJ1-2; perhaps TRBD1 as D (5 bases). CDR3 length equals 11 residues. Germline loops: CDR1 GTSNPN, CDR2 SVGIG (reference sequence). Between the trimmed V and J ends, which lost 6 bases and 5 bases, there was a span of 10 bases. CDR3 sequence: CACEGNYGYTF. CDR3 nucleotide sequence: TGTGCCTGTGAGGGGAATTATGGCTACACCTTC.

This clone has a single count. This chain links TRBV5-4 with TRBJ1-2; D is possibly TRBD1 (6 bases). This CDR3 comprises 16 residues. CDR1 SGHNT and CDR2 YYREEE come from the germline V gene (reference sequence). Trimming took 4 bases from V and 6 from J, leaving 22 bases between them. CDR3 sequence (DNA): TGTGCCAGCAGCGCACCCCTAGACAGGAATGGCGATGGCTACACCTTC. It encodes CASSAPLDRNGDGYTF.

The chain has TRBV7-9 and TRBJ2-7; D is unresolved. The CDR3 extends over 14 amino acids. Germline values: CDR1 SEHNR, CDR2 FQNEAQ (reference sequence). V lost 5 bases and J lost 2, with 13 bases in between. CDR3 nucleotides: TGTGCCAGCAGCACAAGACTTCAGGCCTACGAGCAGTACTTC. Protein sequence: CASSTRLQAYEQYF.

The sample holds a few counts of this clone. V is TRBV4-1 and J is TRBJ2-3, with D hard to call. This CDR3 has 16 amino acids. Germline assignment: CDR1 MGHRA and CDR2 YSYEKL. Trimming cost V 1 base and J 4 bases, with 15 bases left between them. CDR3 sequence (DNA): TGCGCCAGCAGCCAAGGAGGTGTCCGTACCCCAGATACGCAGTATTTT. As protein: CASSQGGVRTPDTQYF.

The chain has TRBV29-1 and TRBJ2-7; 9 nucleotides align to TRBD1. Germline V gene sequence: CDR1 SQVTM, CDR2 ANQGSEA. The ends lost 6 bases at V and 6 bases at J; junction bases unmatched: 15. CDR3 length: 15 amino acids. For the CDR3, the DNA is TGCAGCGTGAAAAGAACCGGGACAGGGTTCCCCGAGCAGTACTTC. Its translation is CSVKRTGTGFPEQYF.

The genes are TRBV5-1 and TRBJ2-7; D is unclear. Trimming took 4 bases from V and 10 from J, leaving 21 bases between them. The CDR3 loop spans 14 amino acids. Germline CDR1 is SGHRS and CDR2 is YFSETQ. The CDR3 bases are TGCGCCAGCAGCCGAGACCGAGGCGGTAGGGAACAGTACTTC. Translated, it gives CASSRDRGGREQYF.

The CDR3: CAWSVQGARDIQYF. CDR3 nucleotides: TGTGCCTGGAGTGTACAGGGGGCTAGGGACATTCAGTACTTC. This sequence joins TRBV30 and TRBJ2-4; the match to TRBD1 covers 9 bases. Trimming removed 0 bases from V and 8 bases from J; junction bases left unmatched: 5. Looked up from germline, CDR1 is GTSNPN and CDR2 is SVGIG (reference sequence). The CDR3 contains 14 residues. The full variable domain, its missing parts supplied by reference TRBV30 and TRBJ2-4, is SQTIHQWPATLVQPVGSPLSLECTVEGTSNPNLYWYRQAAGRGLQLLFYSVGIGQISSEVPQNLSASRPQDRQFILSSKKLLLSDSGFYLCAWSVQGARDIQYFGAGTRLSVL.

The chain joins TRBV27 to TRBJ1-2, with D possibly being TRBD1 (5 bases). CDR3 length: 14 residues. Germline V gene lookup returns CDR1 MNHEY and CDR2 SMNVEV (reference sequence). The germline V and J ends were trimmed by 5 bases and 0 bases, with 10 bases remaining between them. The CDR3 region has the DNA TGTGCCAGCAGTACTACAGGAACTAACTATGGCTACACCTTC. It codes for CASSTTGTNYGYTF.

This chain joins TRBV5-4 and TRBJ1-1, with 9 bases lining up with TRBD1. The CDR3 totals 14 residues. CDR1 is SGHNT, CDR2 YYREEE, per germline (reference sequence). The ends lost 4 bases at V and 5 bases at J; junction bases unmatched: 6. The CDR3 nucleotides are TGTGCCAGCAGCGTGGACAGGGGATGGACTGAAGCTTTCTTT. Amino acid sequence: CASSVDRGWTEAFF.

This chain uses TRBV29-1 with TRBJ1-1, with a tentative D call TRBD1 (5 bases). Germline CDR1 is SQVTM and CDR2 is ANQGSEA. This CDR3 spans 13 amino acids. Trimming shortened V by 6 bases and J by 1 base, and 12 bases separated the two germline ends. CDR3 sequence (DNA): TGCAGCGTCCAGGGACGCGAGAACACTGAAGCTTTCTTT. It translates to CSVQGRENTEAFF.

This clone has a single count. This chain links TRBV30 with TRBJ2-7; 9 positions agree with TRBD2. After removal of 0 bases from V and 3 bases from J, the junction contained 9 bases not matched to a gene. Germline CDR1 GTSNPN, CDR2 SVGIG (reference sequence). The CDR3 covers 16 residues. CDR3 in amino acids: CAWSVGRGLARYEQYF. CDR3 in DNA: TGTGCCTGGAGTGTAGGACGGGGACTAGCCCGCTACGAGCAGTACTTC.

This sequence joins TRBV7-2 and TRBJ2-2; 13 positions agree with TRBD2. The germline CDR1 and CDR2 sequences are SGHTA and FQGNSA. V was pared by 4 bases and J by 7 bases, with 3 bases of the junction left unmatched. The CDR3 has 15 amino acids. The CDR3 DNA sequence: TGTGCCAGCAGCTGGACTAGCGGGAGTGGCGGGGAGCTGTTTTTT. Translated: CASSWTSGSGGELFF.

The chain carries TRBV5-5 and TRBJ1-4; D is uncertain. Trimming took off 1 base at V and 3 bases at J, with 10 bases between the two ends. This CDR3 contains 15 residues. In germline, CDR1 is SGHKS, CDR2 YYEKEE (reference sequence). In nucleotides, the CDR3 is TGTGCCAGCAGCTTGTCTGGGATCGCTAATGAAAAACTGTTTTTT. It is translated as CASSLSGIANEKLFF.

CDR3 in amino acids: CASSSYTGTRTEAFF. In DNA, the CDR3 is TGTGCCAGCAGCTCATACACGGGGACGCGGACTGAAGCTTTCTTT. The genes are TRBV11-1 and TRBJ1-1; tentatively, D is TRBD1 (5 bases). The CDR3 has 15 amino acids. CDR1 is SGHAT and CDR2 is FQDESV in the germline V gene (reference sequence). Trimming pared 4 bases from V and 5 bases from J, leaving 17 bases between.

V and J are TRBV19 and TRBJ1-1; perhaps TRBD1 as D (5 bases). Germline V gives CDR1 LNHDA, CDR2 SQIVND (reference sequence). Trimming left V 2 bases short and J 0 bases short, with 13 bases between. The CDR3 consists of 16 residues. This CDR3 reads CASSITTAPLNTEAFF. The CDR3 nucleotides read TGTGCCAGTAGTATAACGACAGCCCCTCTGAACACTGAAGCTTTCTTT.

This chain joins TRBV11-3 and TRBJ1-2, with a weak D call TRBD1 (6 bases). Germline CDR1 reads SGHNT; CDR2 reads YENEEA. Trimming removed 1 base from V and 8 bases from J, with 11 bases in between. The CDR3 consists of 13 residues. As DNA, the CDR3 is TGTGCCAGCAGCTTAGGGGCAGGGGCCGGCTACACCTTC. This sequence encodes CASSLGAGAGYTF.

The rearrangement uses TRBV18 and TRBJ2-7, with 7 nucleotides matching TRBD1. Germline CDR1 reads KGHSH; CDR2 reads LQKENI. The ends lost 3 bases at V and 4 bases at J; junction bases unmatched: 0. CDR3 length: 12 amino acids. The CDR3 reads CASSPGQYEQYF. The CDR3 DNA reads TGTGCCAGCTCACCGGGACAGTACGAGCAGTACTTC.

The sample holds one count of this clone. The rearrangement links TRBV6-1 to TRBJ2-3; D remains unclear. Trimming pared 5 bases from V and 2 bases from J, leaving 8 bases between. This CDR3 has 13 residues. Germline V lookup: CDR1 MNHNS, CDR2 SASEGT. The CDR3: CASSTYYTDTQYF. CDR3 sequence (DNA): TGTGCCAGCAGTACTTACTACACAGATACGCAGTATTTT.

V gene TRBV5-6 combines with J gene TRBJ1-2, with a possible D match to TRBD1 (5 bases). CDR1 is SGHDT, CDR2 YYEEEE, per germline. Trimming pared 4 bases from V and 5 bases from J, leaving 6 bases between. This CDR3 has 11 residues. CDR3 sequence (DNA): TGTGCCAGCAGCCCAGGGTATGGCTACACCTTC. Translating gives CASSPGYGYTF.

This chain connects TRBV5-6 to TRBJ2-5; D unresolved. Trimming stripped 1 base from V and 7 bases from J, with 11 bases between. CDR3 length: 13 amino acids. From germline, CDR1 is SGHDT and CDR2 YYEEEE. CDR3: CASSLNDRGTQYF. In nucleotides, the CDR3 is TGTGCCAGCAGCTTGAACGATCGAGGGACCCAGTACTTC.

The genes are TRBV30 and TRBJ1-1; D ambiguous. The germline V gene has CDR1 GTSNPN and CDR2 SVGIG (reference sequence). Deletions cut 4 bases from V and 4 bases from J, with 13 bases between. CDR3 length: 13 residues. The CDR3 here is CAWNKGGSTEAFF. As DNA, the CDR3 is TGTGCCTGGAACAAAGGAGGGTCCACTGAAGCTTTCTTT.

The chain combines TRBV5-1 with TRBJ1-1; tentatively, D is TRBD1 (5 bases). The V and J ends lost 0 bases and 4 bases respectively, with 10 bases between them. The CDR3 has 14 residues. Germline CDR1 and CDR2: SGHRS and YFSETQ. CDR3 nucleotides: TGCGCCAGCAGCTTGGGGGACGGGAGCACTGAAGCTTTCTTT. This translates into CASSLGDGSTEAFF.

V and J are TRBV11-3 and TRBJ2-7; 8 nucleotides align to TRBD2. Germline lookup yields CDR1 SGHNT and CDR2 YENEEA. With V trimmed by 5 bases and J by 2 bases, 14 bases remained unmatched. The CDR3 totals 17 residues. The CDR3 DNA reads TGTGCCAGCAGCCGAATTACCGGGACTAGGATCCCCTACGAGCAGTACTTC. Its translation: CASSRITGTRIPYEQYF.

The chain recombines TRBV5-4 with TRBJ1-1, with D maybe TRBD1 (5 bases). V was pared by 4 bases and J by 0 bases, with 13 bases between. The CDR3 runs 15 residues. The germline V gene has CDR1 SGHNT and CDR2 YYREEE (reference sequence). The CDR3 protein is CASSEEQVMNTEAFF. The CDR3 DNA is TGTGCCAGCAGCGAAGAACAGGTCATGAACACTGAAGCTTTCTTT.